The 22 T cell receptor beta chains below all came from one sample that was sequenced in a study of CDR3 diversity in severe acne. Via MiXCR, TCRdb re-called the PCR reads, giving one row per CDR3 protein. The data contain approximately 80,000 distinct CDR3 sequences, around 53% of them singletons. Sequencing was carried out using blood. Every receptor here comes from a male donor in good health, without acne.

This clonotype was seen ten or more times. CDR3 in amino acids: CASSLPPGTYGYTF. Here the CDR3 DNA reads TGCGCCAGCAGCCTCCCCCCAGGGACCTATGGCTACACCTTC. This chain uses TRBV5-1 with TRBJ1-2; D possibly corresponds to TRBD1 (5 bases). Trimming took off 4 bases at V and 4 bases at J, with 14 bases between the two ends. This CDR3 region has 14 residues. Germline CDR1 SGHRS, CDR2 YFSETQ. The variable domain in full, completed from reference TRBV5-1 and TRBJ1-2, reads KAGVTQTPRYLIKTRGQQVTLSCSPISGHRSVSWYQQTPGQGLQFLFEYFSETQRNKGNFPGRFSGRQFSNSRSEMNVSTLELGDSALYLCASSLPPGTYGYTFGSGTRLTVV.

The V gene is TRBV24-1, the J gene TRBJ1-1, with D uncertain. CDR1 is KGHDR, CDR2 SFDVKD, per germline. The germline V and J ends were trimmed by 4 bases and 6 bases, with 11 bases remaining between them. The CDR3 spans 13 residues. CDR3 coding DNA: TGTGCCACCAGTGAACCGGGAGGACCTGAAGCTTTCTTT. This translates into CATSEPGGPEAFF.

The CDR3, as DNA: TGCGCCAGCAGCCCCCCTAGCGGGGGCCAGCAGTTCTTC. Amino acid sequence: CASSPPSGGQQFF. The J gene is TRBJ2-1, the V gene TRBV5-1; 10 positions match TRBD2. The CDR3 extends over 13 amino acids. V dropped 4 bases and J dropped 11; count of bases not matched to a gene: 6. Germline V gene sequence: CDR1 SGHRS, CDR2 YFSETQ. Drawing the rest from reference TRBV5-1 and TRBJ2-1, the complete variable domain is KAGVTQTPRYLIKTRGQQVTLSCSPISGHRSVSWYQQTPGQGLQFLFEYFSETQRNKGNFPGRFSGRQFSNSRSEMNVSTLELGDSALYLCASSPPSGGQQFFGPGTRLTVL.

CDR3 sequence: CASSQKLEQAGGVTDTQYF. CDR3 sequence (DNA): TGTGCCAGCAGCCAGAAACTCGAACAAGCGGGAGGCGTCACAGATACGCAGTATTTT. The chain recombines TRBV7-3 with TRBJ2-3, with 9 positions matching TRBD2. The trim removed 5 bases at V and 2 bases at J, leaving 17 bases unmatched. Germline CDR1 is SGHTA and CDR2 is FQGTGA. The CDR3 loop spans 19 amino acids.

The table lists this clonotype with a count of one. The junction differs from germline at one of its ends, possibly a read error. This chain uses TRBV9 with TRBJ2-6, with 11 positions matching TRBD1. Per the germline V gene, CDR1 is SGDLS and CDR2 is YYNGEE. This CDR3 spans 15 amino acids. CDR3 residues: CASSVLRTGGEAEAF. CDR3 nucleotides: TGTGCCAGCAGCGTACTTAGGACAGGGGGCGAAGCTGAAGCTTTC. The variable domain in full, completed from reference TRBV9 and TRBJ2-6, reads DSGVTQTPKHLITATGQRVTLRCSPRSGDLSVYWYQQSLDQGLQFLIQYYNGEERAKGNILERFSAQQFPDLHSELNLSSLELGDSALYFCASSVLRTGGEAEAFGAGSRLTVL.

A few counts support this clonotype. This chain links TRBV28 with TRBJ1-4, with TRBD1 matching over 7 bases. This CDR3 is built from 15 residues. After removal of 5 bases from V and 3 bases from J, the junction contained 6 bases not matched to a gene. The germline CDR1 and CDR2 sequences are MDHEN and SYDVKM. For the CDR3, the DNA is TGTGCCAGCAGTCTAGAGGGGGCCGCTAATGAAAAACTGTTTTTT. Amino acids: CASSLEGAANEKLFF.

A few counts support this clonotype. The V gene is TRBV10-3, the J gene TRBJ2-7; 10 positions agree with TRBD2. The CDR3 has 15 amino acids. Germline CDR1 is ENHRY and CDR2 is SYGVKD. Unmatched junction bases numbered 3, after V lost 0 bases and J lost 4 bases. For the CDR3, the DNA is TGTGCCATCAGTGAGTCGAGAGCGGGGGGGTACGAGCAGTACTTC. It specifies CAISESRAGGYEQYF.

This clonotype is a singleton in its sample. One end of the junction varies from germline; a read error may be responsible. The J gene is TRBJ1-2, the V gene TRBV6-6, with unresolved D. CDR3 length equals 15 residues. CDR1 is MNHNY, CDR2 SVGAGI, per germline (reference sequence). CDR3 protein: CAGSGNGNGNYGHTF. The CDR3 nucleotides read TGTGCCGGCAGCGGAAATGGGAATGGGAACTATGGCCACACCTTC.

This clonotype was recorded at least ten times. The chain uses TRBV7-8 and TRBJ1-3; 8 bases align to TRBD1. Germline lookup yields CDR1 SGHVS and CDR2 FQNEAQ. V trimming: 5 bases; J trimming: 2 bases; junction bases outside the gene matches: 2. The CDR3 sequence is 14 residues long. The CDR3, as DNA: TGTGCCAGCAGCCCGGACAGGGCTGGAAACACCATATATTTT. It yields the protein CASSPDRAGNTIYF. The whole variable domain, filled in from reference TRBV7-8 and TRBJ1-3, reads GAGVSQSPRYKVAKRGQDVALRCDPISGHVSLFWYQQALGQGPEFLTYFQNEAQLDKSGLPSDRFFAERPEGSVSTLKIQRTQQEDSAVYLCASSPDRAGNTIYFGEGSWLTVV.

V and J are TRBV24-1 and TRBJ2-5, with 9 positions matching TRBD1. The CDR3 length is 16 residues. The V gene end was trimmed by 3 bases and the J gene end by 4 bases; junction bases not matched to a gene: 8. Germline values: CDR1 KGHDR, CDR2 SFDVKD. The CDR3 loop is CATSDGGTGLAETQYF. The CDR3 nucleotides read TGTGCCACCAGTGATGGGGGGACAGGGCTTGCAGAGACCCAGTACTTC.

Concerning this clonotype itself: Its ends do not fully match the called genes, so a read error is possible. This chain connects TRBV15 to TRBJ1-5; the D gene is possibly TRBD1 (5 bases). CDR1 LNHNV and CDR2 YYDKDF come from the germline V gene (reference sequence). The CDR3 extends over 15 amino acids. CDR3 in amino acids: CATGRDLRPNKPQHF. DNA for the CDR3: TGTGCCACCGGCAGGGATTTACGGCCTAATAAGCCCCAGCATTTT.

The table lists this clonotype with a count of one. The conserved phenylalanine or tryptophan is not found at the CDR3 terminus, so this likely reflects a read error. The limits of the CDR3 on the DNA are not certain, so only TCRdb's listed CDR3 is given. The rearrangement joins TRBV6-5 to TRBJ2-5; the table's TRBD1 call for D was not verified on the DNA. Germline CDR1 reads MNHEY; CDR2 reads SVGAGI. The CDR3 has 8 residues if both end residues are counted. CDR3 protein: CASSRGGR.

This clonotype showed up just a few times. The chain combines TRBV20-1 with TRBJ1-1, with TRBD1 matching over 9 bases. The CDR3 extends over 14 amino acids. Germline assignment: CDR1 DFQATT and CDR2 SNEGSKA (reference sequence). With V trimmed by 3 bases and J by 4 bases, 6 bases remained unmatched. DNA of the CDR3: TGCAGTGCTAGGAAGACAGGGGGAGGCACTGAAGCTTTCTTT. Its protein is CSARKTGGGTEAFF.

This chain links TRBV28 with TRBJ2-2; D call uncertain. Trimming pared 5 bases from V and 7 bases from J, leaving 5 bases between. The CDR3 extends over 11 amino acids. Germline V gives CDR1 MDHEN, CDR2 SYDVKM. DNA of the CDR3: TGTGCCAGCAGTCCTAGCGGGGAGCTGTTTTTT. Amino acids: CASSPSGELFF.

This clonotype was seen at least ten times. CDR3 amino acids: CASSPRADNEQFF. CDR3 in DNA: TGTGCCAGCAGCCCCCGGGCCGACAATGAGCAGTTCTTC. This chain connects TRBV9 to TRBJ2-1; D uncertain. Germline loops: CDR1 SGDLS, CDR2 YYNGEE. Trimming shortened V by 4 bases and J by 5 bases, and 10 bases separated the two germline ends. The CDR3 is 13 residues long.

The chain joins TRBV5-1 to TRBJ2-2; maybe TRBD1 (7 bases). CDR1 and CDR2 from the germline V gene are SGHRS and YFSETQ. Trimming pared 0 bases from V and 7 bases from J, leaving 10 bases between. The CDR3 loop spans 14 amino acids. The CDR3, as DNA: TGCGCCAGCAGCTTGGGACAGGGAGGCGGGGAGCTGTTTTTT. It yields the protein CASSLGQGGGELFF.

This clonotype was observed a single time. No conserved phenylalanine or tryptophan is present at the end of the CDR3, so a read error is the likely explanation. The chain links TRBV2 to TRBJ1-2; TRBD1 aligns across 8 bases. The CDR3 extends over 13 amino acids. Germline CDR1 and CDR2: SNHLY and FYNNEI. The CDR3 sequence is CVSSRQGPYGYTS. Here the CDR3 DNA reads TGTGTCAGCAGTCGACAGGGGCCCTATGGCTACACCTCC.

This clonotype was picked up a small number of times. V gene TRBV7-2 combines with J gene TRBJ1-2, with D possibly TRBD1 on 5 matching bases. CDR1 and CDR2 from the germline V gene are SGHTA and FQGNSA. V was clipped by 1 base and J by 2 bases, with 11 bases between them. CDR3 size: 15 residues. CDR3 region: CASSLVRWGNYGYTF. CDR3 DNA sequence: TGTGCCAGCAGCTTAGTACGGTGGGGGAACTATGGCTACACCTTC.

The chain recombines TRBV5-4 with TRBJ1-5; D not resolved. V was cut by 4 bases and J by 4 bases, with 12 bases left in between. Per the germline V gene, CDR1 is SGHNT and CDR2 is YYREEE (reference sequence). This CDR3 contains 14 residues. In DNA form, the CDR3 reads TGTGCCAGCAGCAAAGTCTCGGGAAATCAGCCCCAGCATTTT. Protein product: CASSKVSGNQPQHF.

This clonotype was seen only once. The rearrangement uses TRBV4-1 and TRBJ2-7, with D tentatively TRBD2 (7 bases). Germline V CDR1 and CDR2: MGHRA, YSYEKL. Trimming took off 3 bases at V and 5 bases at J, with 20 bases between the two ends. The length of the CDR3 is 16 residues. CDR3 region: CASSQRGGDRADEQYF. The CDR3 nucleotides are TGCGCCAGCAGCCAGAGGGGGGGGGATAGAGCCGACGAGCAGTACTTC.

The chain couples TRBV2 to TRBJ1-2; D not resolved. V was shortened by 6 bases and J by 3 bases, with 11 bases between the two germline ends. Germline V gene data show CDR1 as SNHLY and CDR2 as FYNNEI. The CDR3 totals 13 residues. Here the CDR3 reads CASSIQRHYGYTF. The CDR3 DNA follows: TGTGCCAGCAGCATACAGCGTCACTATGGCTACACCTTC.

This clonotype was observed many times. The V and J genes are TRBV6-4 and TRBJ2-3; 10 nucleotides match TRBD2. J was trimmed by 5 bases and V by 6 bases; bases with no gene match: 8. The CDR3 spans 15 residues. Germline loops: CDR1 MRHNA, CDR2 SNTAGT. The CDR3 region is CASRPSGRAGDTQYF. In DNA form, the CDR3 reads TGTGCCAGCAGACCCAGCGGGAGGGCCGGAGATACGCAGTATTTT.